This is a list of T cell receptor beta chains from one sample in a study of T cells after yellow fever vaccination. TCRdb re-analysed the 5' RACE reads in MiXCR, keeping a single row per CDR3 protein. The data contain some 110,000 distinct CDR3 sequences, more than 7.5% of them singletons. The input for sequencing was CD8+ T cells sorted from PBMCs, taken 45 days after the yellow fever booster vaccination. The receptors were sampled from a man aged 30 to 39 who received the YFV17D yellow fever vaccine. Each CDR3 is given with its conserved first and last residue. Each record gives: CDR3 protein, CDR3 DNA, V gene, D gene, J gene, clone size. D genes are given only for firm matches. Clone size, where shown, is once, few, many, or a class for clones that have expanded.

CDR3: CSARVSLSTDTQYF; DNA: TGCAGTGCTAGAGTCAGCTTGAGCACAGATACGCAGTATTTT; V: TRBV20-1; D: -; J: TRBJ2-3; size: many
CDR3: CASSVGDPSVSYNEQFF; DNA: TGTGCCAGCAGCGTAGGGGACCCGTCAGTCTCATACAATGAGCAGTTCTTC; V: TRBV9; D: -; J: TRBJ2-1; size: many
CDR3: CASRSGTGDPNNQPQHF; DNA: TGTGCCAGCCGTTCCGGGACAGGGGACCCTAACAATCAGCCCCAGCATTTT; V: TRBV28; D: TRBD1; J: TRBJ1-5; size: few
CDR3: CASSSGSLNEQFF; DNA: TGTGCCAGCAGCTCCGGGTCCCTCAATGAGCAGTTCTTC; V: TRBV11-3; D: -; J: TRBJ2-1; size: many
CDR3: CASSPRAGTGGTDTQYF; DNA: TGTGCCAGCAGTCCTCGCGCCGGGACAGGGGGTACAGATACGCAGTATTTT; V: TRBV6-1; D: TRBD1; J: TRBJ2-3; size: few
CDR3: CSVVRSYEQYF; DNA: TGCAGCGTGGTCCGCTCCTACGAGCAGTACTTC; V: TRBV29-1; D: -; J: TRBJ2-7; size: many
CDR3: CCARDTGTGGTQPQHF; DNA: TGCTGTGCTAGAGATACCGGGACAGGGGGGACTCAGCCCCAGCATTTT; V: TRBV20-1; D: TRBD1; J: TRBJ1-5; size: -
CDR3: CASSPGGLGDTQYF; DNA: TGCGCCAGCAGCCCAGGGGGCTTGGGAGATACGCAGTATTTT; V: TRBV4-3; D: TRBD1; J: TRBJ2-3; size: -
CDR3: CASSRDSQSLYEQYF; DNA: TGTGCCAGCAGTCGGGACAGCCAAAGCCTCTACGAGCAGTACTTC; V: TRBV6-2/TRBV6-3; D: TRBD1; J: TRBJ2-7; size: -
CDR3: CASSQGTGIAEAFF; DNA: TGCGCCAGCAGCCAAGGGACGGGGATAGCTGAAGCTTTCTTT; V: TRBV4-3; D: -; J: TRBJ1-1; size: many
CDR3: CASSQDQPTDTQYF; DNA: TGCGCCAGCAGCCAAGACCAGCCCACAGATACGCAGTATTTT; V: TRBV4-1; D: -; J: TRBJ2-3; size: medium-sized
CDR3: CASSPPGNLGKAFF; DNA: TGTGCCAGCAGCCCCCCGGGGAACCTAGGGAAAGCTTTCTTT; V: TRBV7-9; D: -; J: TRBJ1-1; size: many
CDR3: CASSHGSIYGYTF; DNA: TGTGCCAGCAGCCACGGGTCAATCTATGGCTACACCTTC; V: TRBV7-2; D: -; J: TRBJ1-2; size: many
CDR3: CSAEPGQDNYEQYF; DNA: TGCAGTGCTGAGCCAGGACAGGATAACTACGAGCAGTACTTC; V: TRBV20-1; D: TRBD1; J: TRBJ2-7; size: many
CDR3: CASRASSYNEQFF; DNA: TGTGCCTCCCGGGCGAGCTCCTACAATGAGCAGTTCTTC; V: TRBV7-9; D: -; J: TRBJ2-1; size: many
CDR3: CASSYREAPYNEQFF; DNA: TGTGCCAGCAGTTACCGCGAGGCCCCTTACAATGAGCAGTTCTTC; V: TRBV6-2/TRBV6-3; D: -; J: TRBJ2-1; size: many
CDR3: CASSFAENTEAFF; DNA: TGTGCCAGCAGCTTTGCCGAGAACACTGAAGCTTTCTTT; V: TRBV5-6; D: -; J: TRBJ1-1; size: many
CDR3: CSAQIAGGPYEQYF; DNA: TGCAGTGCCCAGATAGCGGGAGGTCCCTACGAGCAGTACTTC; V: TRBV20-1; D: TRBD2; J: TRBJ2-7; size: many
CDR3: CASSYALAGGPCEQYF; DNA: TGTGCCAGCAGTTACGCTTTAGCGGGAGGGCCATGCGAGCAGTACTTC; V: TRBV6-5; D: TRBD2; J: TRBJ2-7; size: many
CDR3: CASSFGPRETQADTQYF; DNA: TGTGCCAGCAGTTTCGGTCCGCGGGAAACGCAGGCAGATACGCAGTATTTT; V: TRBV28; D: -; J: TRBJ2-3; size: -
CDR3: CASSYSPGLVNNEQFF; DNA: TGTGCCAGCAGTTACTCTCCGGGACTAGTTAACAATGAGCAGTTCTTC; V: TRBV6-5; D: TRBD2; J: TRBJ2-1; size: many
CDR3: CASSSSPGASGRDDTQYF; DNA: TGTGCCAGCAGCTCCTCTCCTGGGGCTAGCGGGAGGGACGATACGCAGTATTTT; V: TRBV11-2; D: TRBD2; J: TRBJ2-3; size: few